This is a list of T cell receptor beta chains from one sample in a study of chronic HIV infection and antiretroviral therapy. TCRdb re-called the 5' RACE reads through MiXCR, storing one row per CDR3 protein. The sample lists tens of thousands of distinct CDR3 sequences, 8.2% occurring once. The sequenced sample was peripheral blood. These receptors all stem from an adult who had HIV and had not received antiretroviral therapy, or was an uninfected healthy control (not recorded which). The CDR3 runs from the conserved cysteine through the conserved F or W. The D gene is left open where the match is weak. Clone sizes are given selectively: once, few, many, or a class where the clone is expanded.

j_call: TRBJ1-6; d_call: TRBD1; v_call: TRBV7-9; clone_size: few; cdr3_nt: TGTGCCAGCAGCCGACAGGGTTATAATTCACCCCTCCACTTT; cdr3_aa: CASSRQGYNSPLHF
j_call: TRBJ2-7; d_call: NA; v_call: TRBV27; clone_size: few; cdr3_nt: TGTGCCAGCAGTTTAACAACTTCCTACGAGCAGTACTTC; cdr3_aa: CASSLTTSYEQYF
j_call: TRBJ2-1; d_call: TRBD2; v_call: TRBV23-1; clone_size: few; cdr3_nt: TGCGCCAGCAGTCAAGACCCGACTAGCGGGGGGGACCCTTACTACAATGAGCAGTTCTTC; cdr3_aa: CASSQDPTSGGDPYYNEQFF
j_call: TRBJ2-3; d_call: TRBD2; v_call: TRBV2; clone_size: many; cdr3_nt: TGTGCCAGCAGTGGGCTAGCGGGAGTACCAGATACGCAGTATTTT; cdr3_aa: CASSGLAGVPDTQYF
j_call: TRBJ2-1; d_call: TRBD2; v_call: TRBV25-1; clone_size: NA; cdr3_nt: TGTGCCAGCACGCCCGGGTCACTAGCGGGAGCTGAGCAGTTCTTC; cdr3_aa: CASTPGSLAGAEQFF
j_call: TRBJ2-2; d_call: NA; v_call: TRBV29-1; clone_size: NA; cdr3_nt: TGCAGCGTTAGGGAGAACACCGGGGAGCTGTTTTTT; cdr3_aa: CSVRENTGELFF
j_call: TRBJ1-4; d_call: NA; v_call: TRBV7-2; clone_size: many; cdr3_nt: TGTGCCAGCAGCTTCCGGGACGGGGGTGAAAAACTGTTTTTT; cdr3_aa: CASSFRDGGEKLFF
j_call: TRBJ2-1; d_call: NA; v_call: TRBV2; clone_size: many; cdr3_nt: TGTGCCAGCAGTGAAGCGCTTGGGGACTTCACCAATGAGCAGTTCTTC; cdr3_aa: CASSEALGDFTNEQFF
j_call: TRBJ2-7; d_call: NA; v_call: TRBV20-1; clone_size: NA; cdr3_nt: TGCAGTGCTAGAACTTCAGGGCTATTCTACGAGCAGTACTTC; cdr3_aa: CSARTSGLFYEQYF
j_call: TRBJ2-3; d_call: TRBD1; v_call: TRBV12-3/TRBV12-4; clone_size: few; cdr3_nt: TGTGCCAGCAGCTGGGACAGGAACACAGATACGCAGTATTTT; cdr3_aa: CASSWDRNTDTQYF
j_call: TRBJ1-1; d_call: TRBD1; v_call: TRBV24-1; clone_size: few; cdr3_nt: TGTGCCACCAGTGTCCCTGGACAGGGGGCGCGGAACACTGAAGCTTTCTTT; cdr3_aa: CATSVPGQGARNTEAFF
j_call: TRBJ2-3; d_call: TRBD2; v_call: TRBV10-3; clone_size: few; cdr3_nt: TGTGCCATCAGCGGGGAGGGAGATACGCAGTATTTT; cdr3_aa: CAISGEGDTQYF
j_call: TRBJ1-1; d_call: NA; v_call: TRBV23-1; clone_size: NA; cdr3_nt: TGCGCCAGCAGTCAAAATGCCGACTACACTGAAACTTTCTTT; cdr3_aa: CASSQNADYTETFF
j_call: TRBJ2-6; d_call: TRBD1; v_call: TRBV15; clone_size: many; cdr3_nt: TGTGCCACCAGCAGCGAGAGGGCCCGACAGGGGTGGGGGGCCAACGTCCTGACTTTC; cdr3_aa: CATSSERARQGWGANVLTF
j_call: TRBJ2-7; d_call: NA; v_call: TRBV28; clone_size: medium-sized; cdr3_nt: TGTGCCAGCAGTTTATCGAGGGGCTACGAGCAGTACTTC; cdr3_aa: CASSLSRGYEQYF
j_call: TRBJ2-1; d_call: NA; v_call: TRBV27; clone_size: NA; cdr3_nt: TGTGCCAGCAGTCTTAATAACAATGAGCAGTTCTTC; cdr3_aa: CASSLNNNEQFF
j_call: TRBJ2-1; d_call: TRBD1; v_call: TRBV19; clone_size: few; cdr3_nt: TGTGCCAGTGCGGGGGGACAGGGGCGCCTCAATGAGCAGTTCTTC; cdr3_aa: CASAGGQGRLNEQFF
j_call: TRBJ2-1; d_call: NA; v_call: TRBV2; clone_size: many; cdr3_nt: TGTGCCAGCACCCGGGGCCGACACAATGAGCAGTTCTTC; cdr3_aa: CASTRGRHNEQFF
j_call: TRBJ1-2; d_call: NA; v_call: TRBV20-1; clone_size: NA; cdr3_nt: TGCAGTGCTAGAGATTTGGGGATGAGCTATGGCTACACCTTC; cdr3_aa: CSARDLGMSYGYTF
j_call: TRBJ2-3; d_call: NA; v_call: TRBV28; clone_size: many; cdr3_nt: TGTGCCAGCAGTTCCCCCGTCACAGATACGCAGTATTTT; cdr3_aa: CASSSPVTDTQYF